The clone carrying this T cell receptor (beta chain) was recorded at least ten times. Antigen unknown. Each patient went into thyroid surgery without having received any treatment. These data come from a study of metastatic and nonmetastatic thyroid tumors. In the study overall: Samples came from malignant and benign thyroid patients, and repertoires were compared across blood and tumor or nodule tissue.

The study, taken as a whole, reports: Relative to benign nodules, malignant thyroid tumors were reportedly characterized by significantly elevated TCR beta diversity in blood and tumor.

Study processing details: For papillary thyroid cancer, a distant-metastasis classifier was constructed from CDR3 differences observed across clinicopathological groups. Through MiXCR, TCRdb re-clonotyped the PCR reads. It is TCRdb's table, rather than the study itself, that gives the V and J calls and clone size. This sample has roughly 81,000 clones, with approximately 9% found just once. The CDR3 loop spans 15 amino acids. The V and J ends lost 5 bases and 8 bases, in that order; junction bases with no gene match: 14. Germline CDR1 and CDR2: SGHVS and FNYEAQ. The sequence derives from a female donor with papillary thyroid cancer or a benign thyroid nodule (not recorded which). Some clones in this sample may be carry-over from other donors' samples. This chain uses TRBV7-6 with TRBJ1-1; 7 nucleotides agree with TRBD1. Specimen: blood. The DNA for the CDR3 is TGTGCCAGCAGCCAAGGGACAGATCCACCGGGGGAAGCTTTCTTT. Protein: CASSQGTDPPGEAFF.